This entry lists 3 T cell receptor beta chains sequenced from one sample in a study of CD8 T cells in Susac syndrome. An input of roughly 0.45 to 1 ug of RNA was subjected to reverse transcription using random hexamers. TCRdb redid the calling of the immunoSEQ multiplex PCR reads with MiXCR, one entry per CDR3 protein. The sample carries about 180,000 distinct CDR3 sequences, around 94% recorded once. Sequencing used CD4+ T cells from PBMCs. Receptors were obtained from a human donor with Susac syndrome.

The chain is built from TRBV20-1 and TRBJ2-7, with TRBD1 matching over 9 bases. This CDR3 is 13 amino acids long. The V gene end was trimmed by 4 bases and the J gene end by 5 bases; junction bases not matched to a gene: 6. Germline assignment: CDR1 DFQATT and CDR2 SNEGSKA (reference sequence). The CDR3 DNA follows: TGCAGTGCTACCGGGACAGGGACCCACGAGCAGTACTTC. Translation: CSATGTGTHEQYF.

In this sample, this clonotype turned up once. The V and J genes are TRBV5-4 and TRBJ2-2; D might be TRBD2 (5 bases). Germline CDR1 is SGHNT and CDR2 is YYREEE (reference sequence). This CDR3 spans 15 amino acids. Trimming took 3 bases from V and 4 from J, leaving 13 bases between them. The CDR3 reads CASSSAKEATGELFF. In DNA form, the CDR3 reads TGTGCCAGCAGCTCAGCTAAGGAGGCCACCGGGGAGCTGTTTTTT.

The CDR3 region is CSARGGEGLNTIYF. Here the CDR3 DNA reads TGCAGTGCTAGAGGGGGAGAAGGTTTGAACACCATATATTTT. The V call is TRBV20-1, the J call TRBJ1-3; no clear D. V lost 1 base and J 7 bases, leaving 14 bases between the germline ends. In germline, CDR1 is DFQATT, CDR2 SNEGSKA (reference sequence). The CDR3 runs to 14 residues.